Following are 8 T cell receptor beta chains from one sample sequenced in a study of immune heterogeneity within non-small cell lung tumors. The authors amplified TCR beta CDR3 by multiplex PCR with 32 V and 13 J primers. TCRdb used MiXCR to reprocess the multiplex PCR reads, holding one entry per CDR3 protein. The sample lists over 9,500 distinct CDR3 sequences; less than 25% were seen once. As template, the study used bulk tumor genomic DNA at about 600 ng per sample. Multiple widely separated biopsies were taken from each primary tumor at surgery. Samples came from untreated patients having curative surgery for newly diagnosed non-small cell lung cancer. The source material was lung tumor tissue. The receptors originated from a man aged 60 to 75 with non-small cell lung cancer.

This clonotype occurred a few times. The chain joins TRBV12-3 or TRBV12-4 to TRBJ2-3; 16 bases are a match to TRBD2. Trimming took 8 bases from V and 5 from J; bases not matched to a gene: 13. CDR3 size: 18 residues. CDR3 DNA sequence: TGTGCCAGCGACGCCGGGACTAGCGGGAGGGCGGGGGTAGATACGCAGTATTTT. This sequence encodes CASDAGTSGRAGVDTQYF.

The chain joins TRBV6-1 to TRBJ1-4; D unresolved. Trimming shortened V by 2 bases and J by 7 bases, and 11 bases separated the two germline ends. The CDR3 runs to 14 residues. Germline lookup yields CDR1 MNHNS and CDR2 SASEGT. For the CDR3, the DNA is TGTGCCAGCAGTGAACCAGTATCGAGTGAAAAACTGTTTTTT. It specifies CASSEPVSSEKLFF.

V gene TRBV11-2 combines with J gene TRBJ2-5; 8 positions match TRBD2. Germline loops: CDR1 SGHAT, CDR2 FQNNGV. There are 15 residues in the CDR3. V lost 0 bases to trimming and J lost 5 bases; unmatched junction nucleotides: 5. CDR3 amino acids: CASSLERLARETQYF. The CDR3 DNA reads TGTGCCAGCAGCTTAGAACGACTAGCGCGCGAGACCCAGTACTTC.

As to this clonotype: This may be a read error: a much more frequent sequence differs by one nucleotide. The gene calls are TRBV20-1 and TRBJ1-1; D unclear. Germline CDR1 DFQATT, CDR2 SNEGSKA (reference sequence). The CDR3 is 14 residues long. With 0 bases removed from V and 3 bases from J, the gap between germline ends came to 11 bases. The CDR3 nucleotides read TGCAGTGCTAGAGAAGGCAGGTCGGACACTGAAGCTTTCTTT. Residues: CSAREGRSDTEAFF.

By sample share, this clonotype is medium-sized. This CDR3 reads CASRKIAGEKLFF. Written as DNA, the CDR3 is TGTGCCAGCAGGAAGATAGCGGGTGAAAAACTGTTTTTT. The chain couples TRBV27 to TRBJ1-4; D not resolved. There are 13 residues in the CDR3. Trimming took off 6 bases at V and 7 bases at J, with 12 bases between the two ends. The germline V gene has CDR1 MNHEY and CDR2 SMNVEV (reference sequence).

This chain joins TRBV19 and TRBJ2-1; 7 bases fit TRBD2. The CDR3 has 17 amino acids. Germline loops: CDR1 LNHDA, CDR2 SQIVND (reference sequence). Trimming removed 5 bases from V and 0 bases from J; junction bases left unmatched: 10. The CDR3 nucleotides are TGTGCCAGTAGTGCACCTCGGGACTACTACTCCTACAATGAGCAGTTCTTC. Its protein is CASSAPRDYYSYNEQFF.

V and J are TRBV5-1 and TRBJ1-6; TRBD1 agrees at 7 bases. After removal of 4 bases from V and 5 bases from J, the junction contained 3 bases not matched to a gene. There are 14 residues in the CDR3. Germline lookup yields CDR1 SGHRS and CDR2 YFSETQ. This chain's CDR3 is CASSQGQNNSPLHF. CDR3 sequence (DNA): TGCGCCAGCAGCCAGGGACAGAATAATTCACCCCTCCACTTT. Looking up the rest from reference TRBV5-1 and TRBJ1-6 gives the full variable domain: KAGVTQTPRYLIKTRGQQVTLSCSPISGHRSVSWYQQTPGQGLQFLFEYFSETQRNKGNFPGRFSGRQFSNSRSEMNVSTLELGDSALYLCASSQGQNNSPLHFGNGTRLTVT.

This clonotype was seen at least ten times. This chain uses TRBV5-1 with TRBJ2-5, with 9 bases lining up with TRBD1. CDR3 length equals 15 residues. With 3 bases clipped from V and 3 bases from J, the junction kept 6 bases outside the gene matches. The germline V gene encodes CDR1 SGHRS and CDR2 YFSETQ. DNA for the CDR3: TGCGCCAGCAGCTCCGGGACAGGGTGGGAAGAGACCCAGTACTTC. This gives the protein CASSSGTGWEETQYF.